The clone carrying this T cell receptor (beta chain) appeared a single time. The CDR3 extends over 15 amino acids. Germline CDR1 MNHEY, CDR2 SVGAGI. V was clipped by 0 bases and J by 12 bases; unmatched bases: 9. The record originates from a study of blood T cell repertoires in COVID-19. Study-wide background: COVID-19 samples collected from the United States, Italy and Spain covered acute and convalescent phases. From T cells, B-cell-depleted T cells, or PBMCs came the material, which was cDNA or gDNA.

Per the authors' pipeline: Estimation of nucleated cell counts was performed using reference gene primer amplification. Some clones are missing from TCRdb's copy, which holds only in-frame ones; the method was immunoSEQ multiplex PCR. V, J and clone size reflect that table, while D and trimming were determined from the DNA. The sample records around 260,000 clones, around 90% being singletons. Clinical histories supplied by participants themselves formed the basis of cohort assignment. Sequenced sample: PBMCs or T cells enriched from blood (not recorded which). The sequence was obtained from a woman in her 30s who had recovered from COVID-19. The rearrangement links TRBV6-5 to TRBJ2-1, with 9 bases identical to TRBD2. The CDR3 DNA reads TGTGCCAGCAGTTACTCGCGACTAGCGGAAATCCGGCAGTTCTTC. This codes for CASSYSRLAEIRQFF.